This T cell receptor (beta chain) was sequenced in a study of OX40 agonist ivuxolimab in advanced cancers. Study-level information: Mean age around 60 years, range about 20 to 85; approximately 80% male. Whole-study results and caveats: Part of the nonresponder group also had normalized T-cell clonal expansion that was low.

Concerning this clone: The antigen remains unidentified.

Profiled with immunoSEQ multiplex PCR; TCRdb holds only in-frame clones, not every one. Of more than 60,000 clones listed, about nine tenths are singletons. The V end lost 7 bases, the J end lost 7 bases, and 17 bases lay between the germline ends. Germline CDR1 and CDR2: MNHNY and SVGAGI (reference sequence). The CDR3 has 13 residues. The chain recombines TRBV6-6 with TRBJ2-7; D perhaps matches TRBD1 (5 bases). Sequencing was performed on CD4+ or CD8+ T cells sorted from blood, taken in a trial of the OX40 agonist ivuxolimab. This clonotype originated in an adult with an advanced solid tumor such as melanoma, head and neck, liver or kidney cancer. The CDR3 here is CASTARRGEEQYF. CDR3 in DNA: TGTGCCAGCACCGCGAGAAGGGGTGAGGAGCAGTACTTC.